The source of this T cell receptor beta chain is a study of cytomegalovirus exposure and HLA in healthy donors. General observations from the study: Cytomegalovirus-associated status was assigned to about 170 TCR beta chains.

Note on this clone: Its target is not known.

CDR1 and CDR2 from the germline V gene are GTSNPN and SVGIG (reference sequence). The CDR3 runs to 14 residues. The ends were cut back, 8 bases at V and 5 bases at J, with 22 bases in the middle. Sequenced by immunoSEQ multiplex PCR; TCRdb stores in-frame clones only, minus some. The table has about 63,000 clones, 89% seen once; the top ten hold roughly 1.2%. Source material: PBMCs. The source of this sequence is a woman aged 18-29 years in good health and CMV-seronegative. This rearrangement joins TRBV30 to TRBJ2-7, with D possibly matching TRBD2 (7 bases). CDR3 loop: CAPPRGGGGHEQYF. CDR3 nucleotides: TGTGCCCCCCCTCGGGGCGGGGGCGGCCACGAGCAGTACTTC.